The rows below give T cell receptor beta chains drawn from one sample of a study of blood T cell repertoires in COVID-19. Assay used: immunoSEQ multiplex PCR; TCRdb lists only in-frame clones, some missing. The sample yields around 90,000 clones, around nine tenths seen once. Sequencing was performed on peripheral blood. The receptors were gathered from a man in his fifties or sixties with COVID-19, enrolled during active disease. Each CDR3 is given with its conserved first and last residue.

TRBV6-2/TRBV6-3 CASSYDRVKEKLFF
TRBV7-2 CASRRGGGETQYF
TRBV6-5 CASSYSKGYRREQYF
TRBV2 CASNSDRENTEAFF
TRBV5-4 CASSPRGQFGAGELFF
TRBV10-3 CASTSTGTGWNEQFF
TRBV29-1 CSVAPTGQGYEQYF
TRBV24-1 CATNEGGGSYTF
TRBV19 CASSRTSALYTQYF
TRBV5-1 CASSWGPGGSLNTEAFF
TRBV5-8 CASSLVQVYGYTF
TRBV5-4 CASSLRGIYGYTF
TRBV18 CASSPPIVKQPQHF
TRBV11-2 CASSLGYNSPLHF
TRBV7-3 CASSLTAHQGEQFF
TRBV18 CASSPIGNEQFF
TRBV12-3/TRBV12-4 CASTYPGASEAFF
TRBV2 CASSEIGQLSYEQYF
TRBV12-3/TRBV12-4 CASSLTLYTEAFF
TRBV7-3 CASSPQKTGELFF
TRBV7-9 CASRTGTSGEPGELFF
TRBV2 CASSEGQGVGNTIYF
TRBV3-1/TRBV3-2 CASSLAGRPTSTQETQYF
TRBV28 CASRAGTGATGELFF
TRBV18 CASSPGQGQGHSGANVLTF
TRBV19 CASSREGQAYGYTF
TRBV14 CASSQQHGGSGTEAFF
TRBV7-2 CASSSLGAAGASTDTQYF
TRBV10-3 CAISESPASGNTIYF
TRBV21-1 CASSKGDDRALGNTEAFF
TRBV2 CASIPGQGANTEAFF
TRBV28 CASRSGGNSEKLFF
TRBV6-5 CASRDRALNEKLFF
TRBV7-3 CASSRTGGTEAFF
TRBV7-2 CVSSFPAGGSIPDTQYF
TRBV3-1/TRBV3-2 CASSQTGSNEKLFF
TRBV5-1 CASSPRRQGNTEAFF
TRBV5-1 CASSLEATVNTEAFF
TRBV9 CASSVAFRQETQYF
TRBV3-1/TRBV3-2 CASSTLTGGNTEAFF
TRBV2 CASRLQVNTEAFF
TRBV18 CASSPEGGFNEKLFF
TRBV6-5 CASTEWGPNEKLFF
TRBV18 CASSPPAVYSGNTIYF
TRBV4-1 CASSPPPQGINYGYTF
TRBV9 CASSTLAGHTDTQYF
TRBV30 CAWTTGVYGYTF
TRBV20-1 CSASPSGGDEQFF
TRBV30 CAWTRTGTFNSPLHF
TRBV18 CASSPGGAGPQHF
TRBV5-1 CASSPRQGAMNTEAFF
TRBV24-1 CATSVQANTGELFF
TRBV6-5 CASKPSGSYNEQFF
TRBV6-5 CASKPGQGTTEAFF